Following are 15 T cell receptor beta chains from one sample sequenced in a study of blood T cells in healthy people across ages. The second PCR ran roughly 7 to 12 cycles with a sample-barcoded 5' primer and J-beta primers. Using its own MiXCR run on the 5' RACE reads, TCRdb lists one record per CDR3 protein. The top ten clones hold about 6.7% of a sample with 1.2 million to 1.5 million distinct CDR3 sequences, approximately 59% of them seen once. The sample consisted of blood. Every receptor here comes from a man aged 18 to 35 in good health.

The chain is built from TRBV27 and TRBJ2-5; 8 bases fit TRBD1. Germline V gene data show CDR1 as MNHEY and CDR2 as SMNVEV (reference sequence). The junction had 6 bases not matched to a gene; V was cut back by 4 bases and J by 5 bases. CDR3 length: 14 residues. The CDR3 coding sequence is TGTGCCAGCAGTTGGACAGGGAACCGGGAGACCCAGTACTTC. Its translation: CASSWTGNRETQYF.

The V call is TRBV4-1, the J call TRBJ1-1, with D maybe TRBD1 (5 bases). CDR1 is MGHRA, CDR2 YSYEKL, per germline. Trimming removed 3 bases at V and 5 bases at J, with 13 bases between. This CDR3 is built from 14 residues. The CDR3 reads CASSHLAGMTEAFF. The DNA of the CDR3 is TGCGCCAGCAGCCACCTTGCAGGGATGACTGAAGCTTTCTTT.

This chain connects TRBV7-9 to TRBJ1-6, with 8 bases that match TRBD1. V was clipped by 0 bases and J by 8 bases; unmatched bases: 6. The CDR3 totals 16 residues. CDR1 and CDR2 from the germline V gene are SEHNR and FQNEAQ (reference sequence). DNA of the CDR3: TGTGCCAGCAGCTTAGCGACAGGGGAATGGGATTCACCCCTCCACTTT. Protein: CASSLATGEWDSPLHF.

Remarks on this clonotype: The junction departs from the called germline gene at one end, perhaps through a read error. The chain is built from TRBV28 and TRBJ1-6; tentative D call: TRBD1 (5 bases). CDR3 length equals 15 residues. Germline values: CDR1 MDHEN, CDR2 SYDVKM. The CDR3 sequence: CASSGLGGNNSPLHF. CDR3 in DNA: TGCGCCAGCAGTGGGCTTGGGGGGAATAATTCACCCCTCCACTTT. Filled out from reference TRBV28 and TRBJ1-6, the complete variable domain reads DVKVTQSSRYLVKRTGEKVFLECVQDMDHENMFWYRQDPGLGLRLIYFSYDVKMKEKGDIPEGYSVSREKKERFSLILESASTNQTSMYLCASSGLGGNNSPLHFGNGTRLTVT.

The chain links TRBV14 to TRBJ2-1, with 9 positions matching TRBD2. Losses at the gene ends were 4 bases for V and 7 bases for J; bases not matched to a gene: 8. The CDR3 length is 15 residues. Germline lookup yields CDR1 SGHDN and CDR2 FVKESK. CDR3 residues: CASSPGTSFWNEQFF. CDR3 DNA: TGTGCCAGCAGCCCCGGGACTAGCTTCTGGAATGAGCAGTTCTTC.

This sequence joins TRBV5-1 and TRBJ1-1, with 9 bases identical to TRBD1. Germline CDR1 and CDR2: SGHRS and YFSETQ. The J segment lost 6 bases and the V segment lost 4 bases, leaving 13 bases of the junction unmatched. The CDR3 has 16 amino acids. The CDR3 sequence is CASSLAGTGSVAEAFF. CDR3 nucleotide sequence: TGCGCCAGCAGCCTGGCCGGGACAGGGTCCGTGGCTGAAGCTTTCTTT.

The J gene is TRBJ2-4, the V gene TRBV11-2, with 7 bases identical to TRBD1. The germline V gene has CDR1 SGHAT and CDR2 FQNNGV. This CDR3 is built from 13 residues. The trim removed 5 bases at V and 13 bases at J, leaving 11 bases unmatched. CDR3 sequence (DNA): TGTGCCAGCAGCAAACGACAGGGCTGGGAGCAGTACTTC. It specifies CASSKRQGWEQYF.

The chain uses TRBV5-1 and TRBJ1-2, with 10 bases identical to TRBD1. The V gene's germline CDR1 is SGHRS and CDR2 YFSETQ. J gave up 8 bases and V 7 bases, and 14 bases lay outside the gene matches. CDR3 length equals 15 residues. DNA for the CDR3: TGCGCCAGCGGTGAAGGGACAGGGGAAAGAGGAGGCTACACCTTC. This encodes CASGEGTGERGGYTF.

This clonotype showed up just a few times. The V call is TRBV7-2, the J call TRBJ2-7, with TRBD2 matching 9 bases. The CDR3 consists of 15 residues. V lost 3 bases and J lost 5; bases outside the gene matches: 8. The germline CDR1 and CDR2 sequences are SGHTA and FQGNSA. CDR3 sequence reads: CASSFGVAGANEQYF. CDR3 nucleotide sequence: TGTGCCAGCAGCTTTGGGGTAGCGGGAGCGAACGAGCAGTACTTC.

The chain combines TRBV29-1 with TRBJ2-1; 7 nucleotides match TRBD2. Germline assignment: CDR1 SQVTM and CDR2 ANQGSEA. The CDR3 consists of 15 residues. J was trimmed by 4 bases and V by 3 bases; bases with no gene match: 9. The CDR3 is CSVEGGGPSYNEQFF. The CDR3 DNA is TGCAGCGTTGAGGGGGGGGGACCATCATACAATGAGCAGTTCTTC.

The chain joins TRBV15 to TRBJ2-5; the D gene is possibly TRBD1 (6 bases). V lost 2 bases, J lost 1 base, and 11 bases lay in between. The CDR3 totals 15 residues. CDR1 is LNHNV, CDR2 YYDKDF, per germline (reference sequence). CDR3 DNA sequence: TGTGCCACCAGCAGATTAGCCAGGGGCCAAGAGACCCAGTACTTC. Its translation is CATSRLARGQETQYF.

The rearrangement uses TRBV2 and TRBJ2-1, with D perhaps matching TRBD1 or TRBD2 (5 bases each). The CDR3 has 16 amino acids. The germline CDR1 and CDR2 sequences are SNHLY and FYNNEI. V dropped 8 bases and J dropped 5 bases, with 22 bases sitting between them. The CDR3 sequence: CASYPEGLTINNEQFF. CDR3 DNA sequence: TGTGCCAGCTACCCAGAGGGGTTAACTATTAACAATGAGCAGTTCTTC.

The rearrangement uses TRBV14 and TRBJ2-5; tentative D call: TRBD2 (6 bases). Per germline, CDR1 SGHDN and CDR2 FVKESK. This CDR3 is built from 15 residues. The V and J ends lost 0 bases and 8 bases respectively, with 16 bases between them. DNA of the CDR3: TGTGCCAGCAGCCAAGAAGTACAGCGCGGGATAACCCAGTACTTC. Translated: CASSQEVQRGITQYF.

The chain is built from TRBV29-1 and TRBJ2-7; D is unclear. The CDR3 sequence is 14 residues long. V was trimmed by 7 bases and J by 2 bases, leaving 18 bases between them. CDR1 and CDR2 from the germline V gene are SQVTM and ANQGSEA. The CDR3 sequence: CSAAVYGHPYEQYF. The CDR3 bases are TGCAGCGCCGCAGTTTACGGGCATCCCTACGAGCAGTACTTC.

The chain couples TRBV6-5 to TRBJ2-3; 7 bases agree with TRBD1. In germline, CDR1 is MNHEY, CDR2 SVGAGI. The CDR3 runs to 17 residues. The trim removed 1 base at V and 1 base at J, leaving 8 bases unmatched. Written as DNA, the CDR3 is TGTGCCAGCAGTTACTTTCCCCCAGGGGGACGCACAGATACGCAGTATTTT. It translates to CASSYFPPGGRTDTQYF.